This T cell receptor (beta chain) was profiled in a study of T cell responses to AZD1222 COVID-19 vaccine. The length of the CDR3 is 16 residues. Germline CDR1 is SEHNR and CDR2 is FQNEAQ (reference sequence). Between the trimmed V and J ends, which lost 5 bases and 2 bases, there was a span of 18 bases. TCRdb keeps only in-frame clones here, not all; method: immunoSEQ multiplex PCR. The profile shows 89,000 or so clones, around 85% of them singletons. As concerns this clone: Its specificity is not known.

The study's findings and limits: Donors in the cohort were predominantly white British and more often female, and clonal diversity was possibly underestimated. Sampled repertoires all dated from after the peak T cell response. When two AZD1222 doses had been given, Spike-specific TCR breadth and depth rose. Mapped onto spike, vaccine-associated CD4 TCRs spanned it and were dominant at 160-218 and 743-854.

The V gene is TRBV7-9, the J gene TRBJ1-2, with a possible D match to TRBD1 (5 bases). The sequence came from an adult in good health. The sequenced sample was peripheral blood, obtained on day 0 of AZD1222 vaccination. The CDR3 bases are TGTGCCAGCAGCGATACTATAGGGGACGCCAACTATGGCTACACCTTC. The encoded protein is CASSDTIGDANYGYTF.